The 29 T cell receptor beta chains in this list originate from one sample, sequenced in a study of beta chain features in type 1 diabetes (dated by TCRdb to the late 2010s). Their antigen targets remain unknown. What the study reported, not specific to this receptor: Type 1 diabetes patients showed a moderate but significant shortening of TCRB CDR3 length in all four CD4+ subsets.

Receptor libraries were prepared by the immunoSEQ multiplex PCR assay. All of the isolated RNA was reverse transcribed with the High Capacity cDNA Reverse Transcription Kit, so expressed TCRB transcripts were sequenced. TCRdb took this table from immuneACCESS and kept in-frame rearrangements with V and J called. Such tables lack part of the clones; where checked against another copy, unresolved V genes explain under half of the gap, and the rest is unexplained. This sample gives approximately 170,000 clones in total; less than 9.5% of them show up just once. Together, the top ten hold about 0.95% of the sample. Material for sequencing was central memory CD4+ T cells from blood. The receptors were sampled from a woman aged 40-49 years with type 1 diabetes.

This clone was picked up a small number of times. The rearrangement links TRBV29-1 to TRBJ2-5; TRBD1 aligns across 7 bases. Germline V gives CDR1 SQVTM, CDR2 ANQGSEA. The CDR3 covers 12 residues. With 7 bases clipped from V and 5 bases from J, the junction kept 7 bases outside the gene matches. The CDR3 DNA follows: TGCAGCGCGATCCACAGGGGCGAGACCCAGTACTTC. It specifies CSAIHRGETQYF.

The chain employs TRBV27 and TRBJ2-7; TRBD1 is a possible D gene (5 bases). V was shortened by 7 bases and J by 1 base, with 14 bases between the two germline ends. Germline CDR1 MNHEY, CDR2 SMNVEV (reference sequence). There are 14 residues in the CDR3. The CDR3 sequence is CASTRFQGSYEQYF. Written as DNA, the CDR3 is TGTGCCAGCACCCGGTTTCAGGGTTCCTACGAGCAGTACTTC.

The J gene is TRBJ1-4, the V gene TRBV5-4; the D gene is possibly TRBD1 (6 bases). CDR3 length: 13 residues. With 5 bases removed from V and 8 bases from J, the gap between germline ends came to 13 bases. Per germline, CDR1 SGHNT and CDR2 YYREEE (reference sequence). The DNA of the CDR3 is TGTGCCAGCAGGTTACAGGGAGAAGAAAAACTGTTTTTT. Its protein is CASRLQGEEKLFF. Complete variable domain (other parts from reference TRBV5-4 and TRBJ1-4): ETGVTQSPTHLIKTRGQQVTLRCSSQSGHNTVSWYQQALGQGPQFIFQYYREEENGRGNFPPRFSGLQFPNYSSELNVNALELDDSALYLCASRLQGEEKLFFGSGTQLSVL.

In this sample, this clone turned up many times. The chain uses TRBV27 and TRBJ2-5; D gene ambiguous. Germline CDR1 is MNHEY and CDR2 is SMNVEV (reference sequence). The V and J ends lost 6 bases and 4 bases respectively, with 15 bases between them. This CDR3 is 14 amino acids long. CDR3 sequence reads: CASSPSRLGETQYF. In nucleotides, the CDR3 is TGTGCCAGCAGCCCCTCCCGGCTAGGAGAGACCCAGTACTTC.

The table lists this clone with a few counts. The chain carries TRBV29-1 and TRBJ2-3, with D tentatively TRBD2 (7 bases). This CDR3 has 12 residues. Trimming took 6 bases from V and 4 from J, leaving 11 bases between them. Germline assignment: CDR1 SQVTM and CDR2 ANQGSEA. The CDR3 sequence: CSVLRGPDTQYF. The CDR3 bases are TGCAGCGTCCTGCGGGGGCCAGATACGCAGTATTTT.

A few counts support this clone. The chain couples TRBV30 to TRBJ1-1, with no clear D. This CDR3 contains 11 residues. The V end lost 2 bases, the J end lost 9 bases, and 10 bases lay between the germline ends. Germline CDR1 is GTSNPN and CDR2 is SVGIG (reference sequence). Here the CDR3 DNA reads TGTGCCTGGAGTCGCGGAGATAAAGCTTTCTTT. Translated: CAWSRGDKAFF.

This clone has more than one count but fewer than ten. This chain's CDR3 is CASSLGGQGAETQYF. In DNA form, the CDR3 reads TGTGCCAGCAGCCTGGGGGGACAGGGGGCAGAGACCCAGTACTTC. This chain connects TRBV7-2 to TRBJ2-5, with 12 bases fitting TRBD1. The CDR3 loop spans 15 amino acids. V was pared by 5 bases and J by 4 bases, with 5 bases of the junction left unmatched. Germline CDR1 reads SGHTA; CDR2 reads FQGNSA. Variable domain in full (rest from reference TRBV7-2 and TRBJ2-5): GAGVSQSPSNKVTEKGKDVELRCDPISGHTALYWYRQSLGQGLEFLIYFQGNSAPDKSGLPSDRFSAERTGGSVSTLTIQRTQQEDSAVYLCASSLGGQGAETQYFGPGTRLLVL.

In its sample, this clone was seen many times. The chain recombines TRBV18 with TRBJ1-1; 7 nucleotides line up with TRBD1. V was pared by 6 bases and J by 3 bases, with 10 bases of the junction left unmatched. From germline, CDR1 is KGHSH and CDR2 LQKENI. This CDR3 is 15 amino acids long. The CDR3 DNA reads TGTGCCAGCTCTTCCGGACAGGCCCTTGACACTGAAGCTTTCTTT. Residues: CASSSGQALDTEAFF.

The gene calls are TRBV2 and TRBJ2-5; TRBD1 matches 9 bases. Trimming removed 5 bases from V and 2 bases from J; junction bases left unmatched: 6. Germline-derived CDR1 and CDR2 are SNHLY and FYNNEI. This CDR3 comprises 15 residues. DNA for the CDR3: TGTGCCAGCAGTCAACAGGGGGCGGGACAAGAGACCCAGTACTTC. This gives the protein CASSQQGAGQETQYF.

In DNA, the CDR3 is TGCGCCAGCGGCAGGGGGAACACCGGGGAGCTGTTTTTT. Translated, it gives CASGRGNTGELFF. The chain combines TRBV4-1 with TRBJ2-2, with a weak D call TRBD1 (6 bases). The germline gives CDR1 MGHRA, CDR2 YSYEKL. This CDR3 is 13 amino acids long. Trimming pared 8 bases from V and 1 base from J, leaving 8 bases between.

The J gene is TRBJ2-3, the V gene TRBV7-2, with 7 bases that match TRBD1. V dropped 3 bases and J dropped 4; count of bases not matched to a gene: 7. CDR1 and CDR2 (germline): SGHTA, FQGNSA. The CDR3 length is 15 residues. This CDR3 reads CASSFSTGQADTQYF. The CDR3 bases are TGTGCCAGCAGCTTCTCGACAGGGCAAGCAGATACGCAGTATTTT.

This clone was seen a few times. V gene TRBV28 combines with J gene TRBJ1-2; 9 bases fit TRBD1. Germline values: CDR1 MDHEN, CDR2 SYDVKM. Unmatched junction bases numbered 6, after V lost 4 bases and J lost 6 bases. CDR3 length: 14 residues. CDR3 loop: CASSSPGTGNGYTF. The DNA for the CDR3 is TGTGCCAGCAGTTCCCCCGGGACAGGGAATGGCTACACCTTC.

The genes are TRBV28 and TRBJ1-5; no reliable D call. V was trimmed by 4 bases and J by 2 bases, leaving 12 bases between them. Germline V CDR1 and CDR2: MDHEN, SYDVKM. The CDR3 has 15 amino acids. CDR3 bases: TGTGCCAGCAGTTCCAGGTTGATAGGCAATCAGCCCCAGCATTTT. Encoded protein: CASSSRLIGNQPQHF.

V usage is TRBV20-1 and J usage is TRBJ2-6; unclear D gene. Germline V gene data show CDR1 as DFQATT and CDR2 as SNEGSKA (reference sequence). The CDR3 is 11 residues long. The V end lost 3 bases, the J end lost 12 bases, and 9 bases lay between the germline ends. The CDR3 sequence: CSASVSRVLTF. In DNA form, the CDR3 reads TGCAGTGCTAGTGTCTCCCGCGTCCTGACTTTC.

A few counts support this clone. The same CDR3 arises from other DNA sequences in this sample as well. The CDR3 here is CASSGGGETQYF. For the CDR3, the DNA is TGTGCCAGCAGCGGCGGAGGGGAGACCCAGTACTTC. The chain is built from TRBV9 and TRBJ2-5, with D possibly matching TRBD2 (6 bases). Trimming stripped 3 bases from V and 5 bases from J, with 8 bases between. The CDR3 contains 12 residues. Per the germline V gene, CDR1 is SGDLS and CDR2 is YYNGEE.

J is TRBJ2-5 and V is TRBV27, with 12 bases lining up with TRBD2. This CDR3 is built from 14 residues. Germline V CDR1 and CDR2: MNHEY, SMNVEV (reference sequence). V gave up 5 bases and J gave up 7 bases; unmatched junction bases: 5. The CDR3 spells CASSPLLAGGTQYF. The CDR3 nucleotides are TGTGCCAGCAGTCCGCTACTAGCGGGAGGGACCCAGTACTTC.

The V gene is TRBV4-3, the J gene TRBJ2-1; 16 nucleotides align to TRBD2. The junction had 12 bases not matched to a gene; V was cut back by 1 base and J by 9 bases. Germline CDR1 and CDR2: LGHNA and YSLEER. The CDR3 runs to 19 residues. The chain's CDR3 is CASSQVAGLAGGYAGEQFF. The CDR3 nucleotides are TGCGCCAGCAGCCAAGTAGCGGGACTAGCGGGAGGGTATGCTGGTGAGCAGTTCTTC.

This clone has more than one count but fewer than ten. This chain links TRBV5-1 with TRBJ1-1, with 7 bases lining up with TRBD1. The V gene's germline CDR1 is SGHRS and CDR2 YFSETQ. The junction had 4 bases not matched to a gene; V was cut back by 1 base and J by 1 base. The CDR3 contains 15 residues. CDR3 residues: CASSLNSGGNTEAFF. The CDR3 nucleotides read TGCGCCAGCAGCTTGAACTCAGGGGGGAACACTGAAGCTTTCTTT.

This clone showed up just a few times. This chain connects TRBV7-9 to TRBJ2-3; 12 nucleotides match TRBD1. CDR1 is SEHNR, CDR2 FQNEAQ, per germline (reference sequence). V lost 5 bases to trimming and J lost 6 bases; unmatched junction nucleotides: 9. The CDR3 has 16 amino acids. The DNA of the CDR3 is TGTGCCAGCAGCACTGGGGACAGGGGGCTCCCCGATACGCAGTATTTT. Translated: CASSTGDRGLPDTQYF. The full variable domain, in which reference TRBV7-9 and TRBJ2-3 provide the parts outside the CDR3, is DTGVSQNPRHKITKRGQNVTFRCDPISEHNRLYWYRQTLGQGPEFLTYFQNEAQLEKSRLLSDRFSAERPKGSFSTLEIQRTEQGDSAMYLCASSTGDRGLPDTQYFGPGTRLTVL.

V and J are TRBV7-2 and TRBJ1-1, with TRBD1 as a possible D gene (5 bases). CDR3 length: 14 amino acids. Germline lookup yields CDR1 SGHTA and CDR2 FQGNSA. Trimming took 7 bases from V and 1 from J, leaving 13 bases between them. CDR3: CASTENQGNTEAFF. For the CDR3, the DNA is TGTGCCAGCACTGAGAATCAGGGGAACACTGAAGCTTTCTTT.

V usage is TRBV29-1 and J usage is TRBJ2-1, with 9 positions matching TRBD1. Per germline, CDR1 SQVTM and CDR2 ANQGSEA. Trimming removed 6 bases from V and 0 bases from J; junction bases left unmatched: 15. This CDR3 is built from 18 residues. The CDR3 protein is CSVETGTGMFSSYNEQFF. The CDR3 nucleotides are TGCAGCGTAGAAACCGGGACAGGGATGTTCAGCTCCTACAATGAGCAGTTCTTC.

This clone has just a few counts. The V gene is TRBV11-2, the J gene TRBJ2-5; TRBD1 matches 8 bases. The CDR3 loop spans 15 amino acids. Germline-derived CDR1 and CDR2 are SGHAT and FQNNGV. Losses at the gene ends were 1 base for V and 4 bases for J; bases not matched to a gene: 5. The CDR3 sequence is CASSLGGTGGETQYF. The CDR3 DNA is TGTGCCAGCAGCTTAGGAGGGACAGGCGGAGAGACCCAGTACTTC.

This clone occurred a few times. The same CDR3 also results from other DNA sequences found in this sample. The V call is TRBV7-2, the J call TRBJ1-6; 10 nucleotides agree with TRBD1. The V segment lost 6 bases and the J segment 7 bases; nucleotides outside the gene matches: 6. The germline gives CDR1 SGHTA, CDR2 FQGNSA. The CDR3 is made up of 15 amino acids. The CDR3 protein is CASRPPGQGNSPLHF. The CDR3 DNA reads as TGTGCCAGCAGACCACCGGGACAGGGGAATTCACCCCTCCACTTT.

V is TRBV6-5 and J is TRBJ2-5, with D possibly being TRBD1 (5 bases). Trimming stripped 1 base from V and 5 bases from J, with 17 bases between. This CDR3 region has 16 residues. Germline CDR1 reads MNHEY; CDR2 reads SVGAGI. CDR3 nucleotides: TGTGCCAGCAGTTACTGGACCAGTTGGGGCGAGGAGACCCAGTACTTC. Translation gives CASSYWTSWGEETQYF.

This clone has a handful of counts. The chain couples TRBV7-2 to TRBJ1-1; D ambiguous. Trimming took off 1 base at V and 6 bases at J, with 12 bases between the two ends. The V gene's germline CDR1 is SGHTA and CDR2 FQGNSA. The CDR3 consists of 14 residues. CDR3 nucleotide sequence: TGTGCCAGCAGCTTAGTAGGTATTCGGGCTGAAGCTTTCTTT. Protein sequence: CASSLVGIRAEAFF.

This clone was detected a few times. V and J are TRBV5-4 and TRBJ1-2, with D perhaps TRBD1 (5 bases). V was trimmed by 4 bases and J by 8 bases, leaving 15 bases between them. CDR3 size: 13 residues. CDR1 and CDR2 from the germline V gene are SGHNT and YYREEE (reference sequence). The CDR3 region is CASSPDPGKGYTF. The CDR3 coding sequence is TGTGCCAGCAGCCCGGATCCAGGGAAAGGCTACACCTTC.

In this sample, this clone turned up a few times. The genes are TRBV5-1 and TRBJ2-4; 7 nucleotides match TRBD2. Germline lookup yields CDR1 SGHRS and CDR2 YFSETQ. Trimming cost V 2 bases and J 10 bases; bases outside gene matches: 6. The CDR3 is 13 amino acids. The CDR3 DNA sequence: TGCGCCAGCAGCTTATCCCAGGGAGGGATTCAGTACTTC. This encodes CASSLSQGGIQYF.

This chain connects TRBV29-1 to TRBJ1-4, with 8 bases lining up with TRBD1. The CDR3 runs to 13 residues. Germline V lookup: CDR1 SQVTM, CDR2 ANQGSEA. Trimming took 5 bases from V and 8 from J; bases not matched to a gene: 7. The CDR3 sequence: CSVTGTGDEKLFF. The CDR3 DNA is TGCAGCGTTACCGGGACAGGTGACGAAAAACTGTTTTTT.

This clone has more than one count but fewer than ten. J is TRBJ2-7 and V is TRBV4-2; 7 bases agree with TRBD1. V trimming: 1 base; J trimming: 6 bases; junction bases outside the gene matches: 6. Germline CDR1 reads LGHNA; CDR2 reads YNFKEQ. This CDR3 is 14 amino acids long. In DNA form, the CDR3 reads TGTGCCAGCAGCCAAGCGACAGGGTCGGGCGAGCAGTACTTC. Translated: CASSQATGSGEQYF.